Shown below are 17 T cell receptor beta chains from a single sample sequenced in a study of blood T cell repertoires in COVID-19. Clones were read by immunoSEQ multiplex PCR, and TCRdb kept only the in-frame ones, dropping some. This table has approximately 480,000 clones, roughly 87% appearing once. Material: PBMCs or T cells enriched from blood (not recorded which). These receptor sequences come from a woman aged 18-29 years who had recovered from COVID-19.

The V and J genes are TRBV29-1 and TRBJ1-4, with 7 bases matching TRBD1. Trimming at V came to 6 bases and at J to 7 bases, leaving 26 bases not matched to a gene. Germline CDR1 SQVTM, CDR2 ANQGSEA. The CDR3 runs to 19 residues. CDR3 in amino acids: CSVPKGLGTEVGVGEKLFF. The CDR3 coding sequence is TGCAGCGTCCCAAAAGGTCTCGGGACAGAAGTTGGCGTTGGTGAAAAACTGTTTTTT.

The chain recombines TRBV5-1 with TRBJ1-1; D unclear. The CDR3 consists of 15 residues. Germline CDR1 SGHRS, CDR2 YFSETQ. Trimming took 2 bases from V and 4 from J, leaving 15 bases between them. The CDR3 is CASSFMEGDITEAFF. DNA of the CDR3: TGCGCCAGCAGCTTTATGGAGGGAGATATCACTGAAGCTTTCTTT.

The chain combines TRBV18 with TRBJ2-7; 10 nucleotides agree with TRBD1. Germline V CDR1 and CDR2: KGHSH, LQKENI. This CDR3 is built from 16 residues. V trimming: 3 bases; J trimming: 6 bases; junction bases outside the gene matches: 11. The CDR3 sequence: CASSPLPGTGAFEQYF. CDR3 coding DNA: TGTGCCAGCTCACCGCTCCCCGGGACAGGGGCGTTCGAGCAGTACTTC.

The V gene is TRBV5-6, the J gene TRBJ2-5, with D tentatively TRBD1 (6 bases). Germline V gene data show CDR1 as SGHDT and CDR2 as YYEEEE. The CDR3 contains 15 residues. The V end was cut by 4 bases, the J end by 6 bases, with 19 bases between. CDR3 bases: TGTGCCAGCAGCACCTGGGACACCCCTAGGAAGACCCAGTACTTC. It encodes CASSTWDTPRKTQYF.

The chain links TRBV19 to TRBJ1-5; 9 bases fit TRBD1. The CDR3 length is 16 residues. Germline V lookup: CDR1 LNHDA, CDR2 SQIVND (reference sequence). Unmatched junction bases numbered 6, after V lost 3 bases and J lost 3 bases. In DNA form, the CDR3 reads TGTGCCAGTAGTATTTTAGGGGACAGGGCCAATCAGCCCCAGCATTTT. Protein product: CASSILGDRANQPQHF.

V is TRBV10-3 and J is TRBJ1-4; D may be TRBD1 (5 bases). Trimming left V 6 bases short and J 2 bases short, with 7 bases between. The CDR3 has 13 residues. CDR1 is ENHRY and CDR2 is SYGVKD in the germline V gene. CDR3 in DNA: TGTGCCATCAGGCAGGGCACTAATGAAAAACTGTTTTTT. Amino acid sequence: CAIRQGTNEKLFF.

This rearrangement joins TRBV28 to TRBJ1-2; 7 bases align to TRBD1. This CDR3 contains 15 residues. Looked up from germline, CDR1 is MDHEN and CDR2 is SYDVKM. J lost 8 bases, V lost 7 bases, and 16 bases had no gene match. The CDR3, as DNA: TGTGCCAGCACAGGGGGTACGATTGGGATTTCGGGCTACACCTTC. Its protein is CASTGGTIGISGYTF.

The chain uses TRBV5-4 and TRBJ2-7, with D perhaps matching TRBD1 (5 bases). Germline CDR1 SGHNT, CDR2 YYREEE (reference sequence). Trimming shortened V by 0 bases and J by 0 bases, and 10 bases separated the two germline ends. This CDR3 region has 15 residues. This CDR3 reads CASSLGGADSYEQYF. DNA of the CDR3: TGTGCCAGCAGCTTGGGTGGGGCGGACTCCTACGAGCAGTACTTC.

This chain joins TRBV27 and TRBJ1-2; the D is unclear. The germline V and J ends were trimmed by 8 bases and 0 bases, with 10 bases remaining between them. This CDR3 contains 13 residues. Germline CDR1 reads MNHEY; CDR2 reads SMNVEV (reference sequence). CDR3 sequence: CASSFAANYGYTF. The CDR3 bases are TGTGCCAGCTCCTTCGCGGCTAACTATGGCTACACCTTC.

The chain recombines TRBV7-9 with TRBJ2-5; no definite D call. The germline CDR1 and CDR2 sequences are SEHNR and FQNEAQ (reference sequence). The length of the CDR3 is 11 residues. Trimming cost V 4 bases and J 4 bases, with 4 bases left between them. CDR3 DNA sequence: TGTGCCAGCAGCTGGAGAGAGACCCAGTACTTC. The encoded protein is CASSWRETQYF.

V usage is TRBV30 and J usage is TRBJ1-1, with a weak D call TRBD1 (6 bases). V shed 6 bases and J shed 3 bases, with 11 bases lying between them. Per germline, CDR1 GTSNPN and CDR2 SVGIG (reference sequence). This CDR3 is built from 12 residues. CDR3 sequence (DNA): TGTGCCTGCTACAGGGTGGACACTGAAGCTTTCTTT. Its protein is CACYRVDTEAFF.

The chain has TRBV7-2 and TRBJ1-2; D is perhaps TRBD1 (5 bases). This CDR3 has 12 amino acids. Deletions cut 5 bases from V and 8 bases from J, with 12 bases between. The V gene's germline CDR1 is SGHTA and CDR2 FQGNSA. CDR3 nucleotide sequence: TGTGCCAGCAGCCGAGGACACGCGGGCTACACCTTC. It codes for CASSRGHAGYTF.

The chain uses TRBV28 and TRBJ1-6; D unclear. Germline CDR1 and CDR2: MDHEN and SYDVKM. Trimming shortened V by 4 bases and J by 7 bases, and 14 bases separated the two germline ends. The CDR3 sequence is 15 residues long. The CDR3 bases are TGTGCCAGCAGTTCCGGAGGGCCTGGGAATTCACCCCTCCACTTT. Translating gives CASSSGGPGNSPLHF.

CDR3 coding DNA: TGTGCCAGCAGACTGACAGGGAGCCCTGAGGGTGGGTTCTTC. Protein: CASRLTGSPEGGFF. This sequence joins TRBV7-2 and TRBJ2-1, with 7 bases fitting TRBD1. The CDR3 length is 14 residues. Germline V gives CDR1 SGHTA, CDR2 FQGNSA. V shed 6 bases and J 15 bases; nucleotides not matched to a gene: 17.

The chain combines TRBV19 with TRBJ1-5; D perhaps matches TRBD1 (6 bases). This CDR3 contains 15 residues. Germline CDR1 and CDR2: LNHDA and SQIVND (reference sequence). The ends were cut back, 6 bases at V and 1 base at J, with 13 bases in the middle. In DNA form, the CDR3 reads TGTGCCAGTAGCCAGGGACAATTGAGCAATCAGCCCCAGCATTTT. Translated, it gives CASSQGQLSNQPQHF. The full variable domain, completed using reference TRBV19 and TRBJ1-5, is DGGITQSPKYLFRKEGQNVTLSCEQNLNHDAMYWYRQDPGQGLRLIYYSQIVNDFQKGDIAEGYSVSREKKESFPLTVTSAQKNPTAFYLCASSQGQLSNQPQHFGDGTRLSIL.

This clone was seen only once. The rearrangement uses TRBV4-1 and TRBJ2-3; 11 bases fit TRBD2. The CDR3 is made up of 16 amino acids. The junction had 4 bases not matched to a gene; V was cut back by 3 bases and J by 2 bases. Germline V gene sequence: CDR1 MGHRA, CDR2 YSYEKL. The CDR3 loop is CASSHGLAGVTDTQYF. The CDR3 coding sequence is TGCGCCAGCAGCCACGGACTAGCGGGCGTCACAGATACGCAGTATTTT.

This clone showed up just once. The chain joins TRBV5-4 to TRBJ1-3; a weak D match, TRBD1 (5 bases). Germline CDR1 SGHNT, CDR2 YYREEE (reference sequence). This CDR3 comprises 13 residues. V was pared by 4 bases and J by 4 bases, with 9 bases between. The CDR3 here is CASSPGYGNTIYF. The CDR3 DNA reads as TGTGCCAGCAGCCCAGGGTACGGAAACACCATATATTTT. The entire variable domain, with the rest obtained from reference TRBV5-4 and TRBJ1-3, is as follows: ETGVTQSPTHLIKTRGQQVTLRCSSQSGHNTVSWYQQALGQGPQFIFQYYREEENGRGNFPPRFSGLQFPNYSSELNVNALELDDSALYLCASSPGYGNTIYFGEGSWLTVV.